The 4 T cell receptor beta chains listed next were all sequenced from one sample in a study of blood T cell repertoires in COVID-19. Sequencing used immunoSEQ multiplex PCR; TCRdb keeps in-frame clones, though not all of them. The sample holds approximately 190,000 clones, 82% seen once. Sequencing used peripheral blood. The receptor set was obtained from a woman aged 55-69 years with COVID-19, enrolled during active disease.

This chain uses TRBV7-8 with TRBJ1-4; D uncertain. Germline V gives CDR1 SGHVS, CDR2 FQNEAQ. V was shortened by 3 bases and J by 5 bases, with 7 bases between the two germline ends. CDR3 length: 13 amino acids. CDR3 bases: TGTGCCAGCAGCTTTAACGGGAATGAAAAACTGTTTTTT. Its translation is CASSFNGNEKLFF.

This clone was seen only a few times. J is TRBJ2-1 and V is TRBV29-1; a weak D match, TRBD2 (6 bases). Germline lookup yields CDR1 SQVTM and CDR2 ANQGSEA. Trimming removed 4 bases at V and 9 bases at J, with 22 bases between. The CDR3 covers 15 residues. CDR3 nucleotide sequence: TGCAGCGTTGGGTTGCGGGGTATGGTCCGAGGTGAGCAGTTCTTC. Encoded protein: CSVGLRGMVRGEQFF.

The rearrangement joins TRBV18 to TRBJ1-4; TRBD1 aligns across 11 bases. V shed 1 base and J 8 bases; nucleotides not matched to a gene: 6. This CDR3 has 16 residues. Per the germline V gene, CDR1 is KGHSH and CDR2 is LQKENI. The CDR3 protein is CASSPRSGQGGEKLFF. For the CDR3, the DNA is TGTGCCAGCTCACCACGATCGGGACAGGGGGGCGAAAAACTGTTTTTT.

The CDR3 DNA is TGTGCCAGCTCCTCCGGACTAGCGGGGGACAATGAGCAGTTCTTC. This encodes CASSSGLAGDNEQFF. The chain joins TRBV18 to TRBJ2-1; 13 positions match TRBD2. The CDR3 is made up of 15 amino acids. Germline loops: CDR1 KGHSH, CDR2 LQKENI. V shed 6 bases, J shed 5 bases, and the junction held 4 bases outside the gene matches.